The T cell receptor (beta chain) under discussion was sequenced for a study of shared clonotypes between healthy human individuals. Sequencing used immunoSEQ multiplex PCR; TCRdb keeps in-frame clones, though not all of them. The sample contains 1.5 million to 2.5 million clones, approximately 94% of which appear only once. The naive CD8 fraction comprised CD45RO-negative cells positively selected for CCR7 and excluded terminally differentiated effector memory CD45RA+ cells. Sequenced input: naive CD8+ T cells sorted from blood. This clonotype was sampled from a young man in good health.

CDR3 loop: CATRGPVVTEAFF. CDR3 DNA: TGTGCCACTCGGGGCCCGGTAGTCACTGAAGCTTTCTTT. The V gene is TRBV27, the J gene TRBJ1-1, with TRBD1 as a possible D gene (5 bases). The CDR3 totals 13 residues. From germline, CDR1 is MNHEY and CDR2 SMNVEV (reference sequence). Trimming cost V 10 bases and J 4 bases, with 16 bases left between them.